This T cell receptor (beta chain) was recorded in a study of identical twins. The CDR3 length is 15 residues. Germline lookup yields CDR1 LNHDA and CDR2 SQIVND (reference sequence). J lost 2 bases, V lost 7 bases, and 8 bases had no gene match. One entry per CDR3 protein, called by TCRdb with MiXCR from the 5' RACE reads. The table lists around 490,000 distinct CDR3 sequences, roughly 15% of them singletons. The sample holds a few counts of this clonotype. Its specificity is not known. Study-level points and caveats: Weaker excess twin sharing was seen among beta out-of-frame sequences. Out-of-frame alpha sequences common to twins exhibited a surplus of low generation probability. A lower insertion count was a feature of abundant cord blood beta clonotypes, with no such feature in memory repertoires.

This same sample was also taken into another study, of yellow fever vaccine responses in identical twins. Per that study: Reports say the vaccine T cell response in twins looked partly convergent and partly personalized.

The sample comprised CD4+ T cells sorted from blood. The chain recombines TRBV19 with TRBJ1-2; 9 bases fit TRBD1. The receptor comes from a woman between 18 and 30 years old in good health. CDR3 region: CASTQDRGENYGYTF. The CDR3, as DNA: TGTGCCAGTACCCAGGACAGGGGTGAGAACTATGGCTACACCTTC.